The 15 T cell receptor beta chains in this list originate from one sample, sequenced in a study of T-cell memory formation after mild COVID-19. TCRdb re-called the 5' RACE reads with MiXCR, one entry per CDR3 protein. The profile shows roughly 50,000 distinct CDR3 sequences, around a tenth of them singletons. The sequenced material came from PBMCs or a T cell subset sorted from them (not recorded which). The receptors were gathered from a man aged 18 to 35 who had mild COVID-19 (a few samples of this study predate the infection). Cell type and time point are not known.

This clonotype was counted a few times. This chain uses TRBV11-2 with TRBJ2-3; 10 bases line up with TRBD2. The CDR3 length is 16 residues. Germline trimming cut 4 bases from V and 2 bases from J; bases unmatched to any gene: 6. Germline V gene sequence: CDR1 SGHAT, CDR2 FQNNGV. The CDR3 spells CASSSASGRTTDTQYF. The DNA of the CDR3 is TGTGCCAGCAGCTCGGCTAGCGGGAGAACCACAGATACGCAGTATTTT.

This chain uses TRBV7-2 with TRBJ2-7; possibly TRBD2 for D (6 bases). Per germline, CDR1 SGHTA and CDR2 FQGNSA. The CDR3 contains 15 residues. V was cut by 5 bases and J by 2 bases, with 16 bases left in between. The CDR3 sequence is CASSRNQGGPYEQYF. CDR3 nucleotides: TGTGCCAGCAGCCGTAACCAGGGAGGTCCCTACGAGCAGTACTTC.

In this sample, this clonotype turned up a few times. The rearrangement uses TRBV28 and TRBJ2-2; D assignment may be TRBD1 or TRBD2 (5 bases each). CDR3 length: 12 residues. Trimming took off 8 bases at V and 8 bases at J, with 12 bases between the two ends. From germline, CDR1 is MDHEN and CDR2 SYDVKM. CDR3 sequence reads: CASFTRGGELFF. CDR3 coding DNA: TGTGCCAGCTTTACTAGGGGTGGGGAGCTGTTTTTT.

This clonotype was found a few times. This chain joins TRBV5-1 and TRBJ2-6, with D uncertain. This CDR3 spans 15 amino acids. Germline V CDR1 and CDR2: SGHRS, YFSETQ. V gave up 2 bases and J gave up 0 bases, with 6 bases separating them. For the CDR3, the DNA is TGCGCCAGCAGCTTTACCGCCTCTGGGGCCAACGTCCTGACTTTC. Protein sequence: CASSFTASGANVLTF.

The CDR3 loop reads CASSPTSSRTGELFF. The CDR3 bases are TGTGCCAGCAGCCCCACCTCCAGCAGAACCGGGGAGCTGTTTTTT. The gene calls are TRBV7-8 and TRBJ2-2; the D is unclear. Trimming stripped 5 bases from V and 5 bases from J, with 15 bases between. The CDR3 has 15 residues. Germline V gene lookup returns CDR1 SGHVS and CDR2 FQNEAQ.

This chain connects TRBV2 to TRBJ2-3; TRBD2 matches 8 bases. This CDR3 spans 15 amino acids. V was pared by 8 bases and J by 4 bases, with 11 bases of the junction left unmatched. In germline, CDR1 is SNHLY, CDR2 FYNNEI. The CDR3 coding sequence is TGTGCCAGCCAAATACTAGCGGCACCCGCAGATACGCAGTATTTT. Its translation is CASQILAAPADTQYF.

This rearrangement joins TRBV7-3 to TRBJ2-5; 8 positions agree with TRBD2. CDR3 length: 15 amino acids. The germline CDR1 and CDR2 sequences are SGHTA and FQGTGA. Trimming at V came to 0 bases and at J to 6 bases, leaving 6 bases not matched to a gene. CDR3 coding DNA: TGTGCCAGCAGCTTAACTAGCGGGGCGACCCAGACCCAGTACTTC. Its translation is CASSLTSGATQTQYF.

There are many counts of this clonotype. The V and J genes are TRBV6-5 and TRBJ2-3; D perhaps matches TRBD2 (5 bases). V lost 4 bases to trimming and J lost 5 bases, with 10 bases between them. The CDR3 is 13 residues long. Germline V gene lookup returns CDR1 MNHEY and CDR2 SVGAGI. The CDR3 nucleotides are TGTGCCAGCAGTTTACGAGGGAGAGATACGCAGTATTTT. Amino acid sequence: CASSLRGRDTQYF.

This clonotype was seen ten or more times. The chain joins TRBV7-2 to TRBJ2-4; a possible D gene is TRBD2 (5 bases). CDR1 is SGHTA and CDR2 is FQGNSA in the germline V gene. The CDR3 has 14 amino acids. V gave up 5 bases and J gave up 3 bases, with 11 bases separating them. The CDR3 bases are TGTGCCAGCAGCACTAGTTCCGGCAAAAACATTCAGTACTTC. Amino acid sequence: CASSTSSGKNIQYF.

This clonotype was detected a few times. The junction differs from germline at one of its ends, possibly a read error. The chain recombines TRBV7-6 with TRBJ2-4; unclear D gene. CDR1 SGHVS and CDR2 FNYEAQ come from the germline V gene. This CDR3 is 15 amino acids long. CDR3 nucleotide sequence: TGTGCCAGCAGCTTAGGGGCGCTTAGATGTCCTAGACCGAACTTC. Translation: CASSLGALRCPRPNF.

This clonotype was detected a few times. The V and J genes are TRBV3-1 and TRBJ2-3; D gene uncertain. V was cut by 8 bases and J by 4 bases, with 22 bases left in between. Germline loops: CDR1 LGHDT, CDR2 YNNKEL (reference sequence). This CDR3 spans 16 amino acids. CDR3 bases: TGTGCCAGCGTCTTCAAAAAGGGTATCGCACCAGATACGCAGTATTTT. As protein: CASVFKKGIAPDTQYF.

This rearrangement joins TRBV20-1 to TRBJ2-1; possible D gene TRBD2, 6 bases. The V gene lost 5 bases and the J gene lost 8 bases, with 10 bases spanning the gap. There are 11 residues in the CDR3. Germline values: CDR1 DFQATT, CDR2 SNEGSKA (reference sequence). CDR3 DNA: TGCAGTGCTCGGGGGTTCGATGAGCAGTTCTTC. As protein: CSARGFDEQFF.

This chain joins TRBV19 and TRBJ1-2, with 7 bases lining up with TRBD1. Germline CDR1 reads LNHDA; CDR2 reads SQIVND (reference sequence). The CDR3 is 13 amino acids. With V trimmed by 6 bases and J by 6 bases, 7 bases remained unmatched. The CDR3 is CASRIQGYDGYTF. CDR3 DNA sequence: TGTGCCAGTAGAATACAGGGGTATGATGGCTACACCTTC.

This clonotype was observed a handful of times. The V call is TRBV12-3 or TRBV12-4, the J call TRBJ1-2; a weak D match, TRBD1 (6 bases). The ends were cut back, 3 bases at V and 2 bases at J, with 7 bases in the middle. The CDR3 consists of 13 residues. The CDR3 nucleotides are TGTGCCAGCAGTTTCGGACAGAACTATGGCTACACCTTC. Protein sequence: CASSFGQNYGYTF.

By frequency in the sample, this clonotype is medium-sized. The chain couples TRBV6-6 to TRBJ2-7; D remains unclear. Looked up from germline, CDR1 is MNHNY and CDR2 is SVGAGI (reference sequence). V was shortened by 0 bases and J by 3 bases, with 9 bases between the two germline ends. The length of the CDR3 is 14 residues. Written as DNA, the CDR3 is TGTGCCAGCAGTTACTCCGCTAAATACTACGAGCAGTACTTC. Translated, it gives CASSYSAKYYEQYF.